The 20 T cell receptor beta chains presented below share a single source sample, sequenced in a study of blood T cells in healthy people across ages. Through a sample-barcoded 5' primer and a J-beta primer mix, a second PCR was run for roughly 6 to 11 cycles. TCRdb re-called the 5' RACE reads through MiXCR, storing one row per CDR3 protein. The sample carries 1.6 million or so distinct CDR3 sequences, 34% recorded once. The specimen was blood. The receptors derive from a woman between 25 and 40 years old in good health.

This clonotype has only a few counts. The chain joins TRBV20-1 to TRBJ2-3; 9 bases are shared with TRBD2. Trimming cost V 4 bases and J 5 bases; bases outside gene matches: 1. Germline loops: CDR1 DFQATT, CDR2 SNEGSKA (reference sequence). There are 12 residues in the CDR3. CDR3 sequence reads: CSAIAGEDTQYF. In DNA form, the CDR3 reads TGCAGTGCTATAGCGGGGGAAGATACGCAGTATTTT.

The chain links TRBV6-1 to TRBJ1-2, with D maybe TRBD1 (6 bases). The CDR3 is 13 residues long. In germline, CDR1 is MNHNS, CDR2 SASEGT. The V end lost 6 bases, the J end lost 4 bases, and 12 bases lay between the germline ends. CDR3 protein: CASSPWDTYGYTF. CDR3 in DNA: TGTGCCAGCAGCCCTTGGGACACCTATGGCTACACCTTC.

This clonotype occurred a few times. The rearrangement joins TRBV20-1 to TRBJ2-7; possibly TRBD2 for D (6 bases). The CDR3 has 14 amino acids. Trimming pared 0 bases from V and 6 bases from J, leaving 15 bases between. Germline V gives CDR1 DFQATT, CDR2 SNEGSKA (reference sequence). The CDR3 coding sequence is TGCAGTGCTAGAGACGCGGGAAAAGGTGGCGAGCAGTACTTC. This translates into CSARDAGKGGEQYF.

V usage is TRBV20-1 and J usage is TRBJ1-4; no definite D call. The V end was cut by 0 bases, the J end by 7 bases, with 12 bases between. The V gene's germline CDR1 is DFQATT and CDR2 SNEGSKA (reference sequence). This CDR3 is 14 amino acids long. CDR3 region: CSARDLKFLEKLFF. The CDR3 nucleotides read TGCAGTGCTAGAGATCTGAAGTTCCTTGAAAAACTGTTTTTT.

The rearrangement links TRBV6-6 to TRBJ1-1, with a weak D call TRBD1 (5 bases). V dropped 6 bases and J dropped 1 base, with 12 bases sitting between them. This CDR3 region has 14 residues. Germline CDR1 and CDR2: MNHNY and SVGAGI (reference sequence). Here the CDR3 DNA reads TGTGCCAGCAGGCCTCAGGGACCGAACACTGAAGCTTTCTTT. Protein sequence: CASRPQGPNTEAFF.

The table lists this clonotype with a few counts. The genes are TRBV5-1 and TRBJ2-5; 10 bases agree with TRBD1. Near its end, the DNA agrees better with TRBJ2-7, so the J call may be wrong. CDR1 and CDR2 (germline): SGHRS, YFSETQ. The CDR3 covers 14 residues. The CDR3 DNA is TGCGCCAGCAGCTGCGGGACAGGGGTTTACGAGCAGTACTTC. Encoded protein: CASSCGTGVYEQYF.

This clonotype was picked up many times. The V gene is TRBV4-2, the J gene TRBJ2-1; 8 bases map to TRBD2. Looked up from germline, CDR1 is LGHNA and CDR2 is YNFKEQ. J was trimmed by 7 bases and V by 4 bases; bases with no gene match: 15. The CDR3 spans 17 residues. CDR3 region: CASSLQGPGGAENEQFF. DNA for the CDR3: TGTGCCAGCAGCCTCCAGGGCCCCGGGGGGGCTGAGAATGAGCAGTTCTTC.

As to this clonotype: The junction and the germline gene differ at one end; a read error may be behind it. The chain recombines TRBV7-9 with TRBJ2-1; maybe TRBD2 (5 bases). This CDR3 spans 14 amino acids. Germline V gene lookup returns CDR1 SEHNR and CDR2 FQNEAQ (reference sequence). CDR3 in DNA: TGTGTCAGCAGCAAGGACCTTAGAGGGAATGAGCAGTTCTTC. The encoded protein is CVSSKDLRGNEQFF.

This sequence joins TRBV3-1 and TRBJ2-7, with D perhaps matching TRBD1 (5 bases). This CDR3 has 13 residues. V lost 3 bases, J lost 6 bases, and 12 bases lay in between. Per germline, CDR1 LGHDT and CDR2 YNNKEL (reference sequence). CDR3 bases: TGTGCCAGCAGCCATAAACAGGCCGCCGAGCAGTACTTC. Translating it yields CASSHKQAAEQYF.

The V and J genes are TRBV30 and TRBJ2-7; D is ambiguous. This CDR3 is 12 amino acids long. CDR1 is GTSNPN and CDR2 is SVGIG in the germline V gene (reference sequence). The V and J ends lost 3 bases and 3 bases respectively, with 9 bases between them. The CDR3, as DNA: TGTGCCTGGAGCGAGACCCTCTACGAGCAGTACTTC. Its protein is CAWSETLYEQYF.

The rearrangement joins TRBV18 to TRBJ1-1, with a possible D match to TRBD1 (5 bases). Germline loops: CDR1 KGHSH, CDR2 LQKENI. The CDR3 is made up of 14 amino acids. V gave up 3 bases and J gave up 13 bases, with 21 bases separating them. CDR3 in DNA: TGTGCCAGCTCACCCTCACGGGACCTAGTAAGAGTTTTCTTT. It specifies CASSPSRDLVRVFF.

This clonotype was seen only a few times. J is TRBJ2-3 and V is TRBV9, with 9 bases identical to TRBD2. CDR1 and CDR2 (germline): SGDLS, YYNGEE. The ends lost 4 bases at V and 4 bases at J; junction bases unmatched: 10. The CDR3 sequence is 16 residues long. The CDR3 spells CASSRFVASGADTQYF. The CDR3 DNA sequence: TGTGCCAGCAGCCGATTCGTGGCTAGCGGGGCAGATACGCAGTATTTT. The whole variable domain, filled in from reference TRBV9 and TRBJ2-3, reads DSGVTQTPKHLITATGQRVTLRCSPRSGDLSVYWYQQSLDQGLQFLIQYYNGEERAKGNILERFSAQQFPDLHSELNLSSLELGDSALYFCASSRFVASGADTQYFGPGTRLTVL.

The gene calls are TRBV5-5 and TRBJ2-3; 12 bases map to TRBD2. Germline V gene data show CDR1 as SGHKS and CDR2 as YYEKEE (reference sequence). The CDR3 has 17 residues. Germline trimming cut 3 bases from V and 5 bases from J; bases unmatched to any gene: 10. Written as DNA, the CDR3 is TGTGCCAGCAGCTCCCGCCTAGCGGGAGGGCACGGAGATACGCAGTATTTT. Its translation: CASSSRLAGGHGDTQYF.

The chain joins TRBV20-1 to TRBJ2-1; D is unclear. V was clipped by 2 bases and J by 2 bases, with 19 bases between them. CDR3 length: 17 amino acids. Germline V gene data show CDR1 as DFQATT and CDR2 as SNEGSKA (reference sequence). The CDR3 protein is CSARSESWYPTYNEQFF. CDR3 in DNA: TGCAGTGCTAGATCTGAGTCGTGGTACCCTACCTACAATGAGCAGTTCTTC.

This clonotype was counted only a few times. The chain is built from TRBV13 and TRBJ2-7; D might be TRBD1 (6 bases). CDR3 size: 15 residues. Germline V lookup: CDR1 PRHDT, CDR2 FYEKMQ (reference sequence). Between the trimmed V and J ends, which lost 4 bases and 1 base, there was a span of 14 bases. The CDR3 nucleotides read TGTGCCAGCAGCTCCGACTTACAGGGTTCCTACGAGCAGTACTTC. It is translated as CASSSDLQGSYEQYF.

V usage is TRBV27 and J usage is TRBJ1-5; D is uncertain. This CDR3 is 13 amino acids long. Trimming took 3 bases from V and 9 from J, leaving 12 bases between them. Germline V CDR1 and CDR2: MNHEY, SMNVEV (reference sequence). For the CDR3, the DNA is TGTGCCAGCAGTTTGGGCAGCTTAGGGCCCCAGCATTTT. This translates into CASSLGSLGPQHF.

This chain links TRBV27 with TRBJ1-4, with D possibly being TRBD1 (5 bases). Germline V gene data show CDR1 as MNHEY and CDR2 as SMNVEV (reference sequence). The CDR3 sequence is 14 residues long. Trimming stripped 7 bases from V and 8 bases from J, with 17 bases between. CDR3 DNA sequence: TGTGCCAGCAAACCCGGAGGGGTTCGAGAAAAACTGTTTTTT. As protein: CASKPGGVREKLFF.

In this sample, this clonotype turned up a few times. The chain carries TRBV20-1 and TRBJ1-2; TRBD1 agrees at 7 bases. The germline V gene has CDR1 DFQATT and CDR2 SNEGSKA (reference sequence). This CDR3 comprises 14 residues. Trimming cost V 2 bases and J 2 bases; bases outside gene matches: 5. CDR3 sequence: CSARPPGQNYGYTF. As DNA, the CDR3 is TGCAGTGCTAGACCGCCGGGACAGAACTATGGCTACACCTTC.

This clonotype was picked up a small number of times. V and J are TRBV7-6 and TRBJ2-3; D is unclear. V gave up 5 bases and J gave up 2 bases, with 8 bases separating them. Per the germline V gene, CDR1 is SGHVS and CDR2 is FNYEAQ. The CDR3 is 13 amino acids. CDR3 residues: CASSPHLTDTQYF. For the CDR3, the DNA is TGTGCCAGCAGCCCCCACCTCACAGATACGCAGTATTTT. Using reference TRBV7-6 and TRBJ2-3 for the parts outside the CDR3, the full variable domain is GAGVSQSPRYKVTKRGQDVALRCDPISGHVSLYWYRQALGQGPEFLTYFNYEAQQDKSGLPNDRFSAERPEGSISTLTIQRTEQRDSAMYRCASSPHLTDTQYFGPGTRLTVL.

This clonotype has only a few counts. This chain joins TRBV9 and TRBJ1-1; no definite D call. Trimming stripped 2 bases from V and 3 bases from J, with 11 bases between. Germline CDR1 SGDLS, CDR2 YYNGEE. This CDR3 spans 14 amino acids. The CDR3 DNA reads TGTGCCAGCAGCGTGGGCCCCGCGGACACTGAAGCTTTCTTT. This gives the protein CASSVGPADTEAFF.